Listed here are 21 T cell receptor beta chains from one sample, sequenced in a study of vaccination and CD4 T cells after COVID-19. TCRdb called the PCR reads again in MiXCR, with one record for every CDR3 protein. The table lists about 18,000 distinct CDR3 sequences, 55% to 65% of them singletons. Here the sequenced sample was CD4+ T cells from blood, taken before SARS-CoV-2 vaccination. These receptors were taken from a human donor who had recovered from COVID-19.

The chain is built from TRBV12-3 or TRBV12-4 and TRBJ2-5; D may be TRBD1 or TRBD2 (5 bases each). The CDR3 extends over 13 amino acids. V dropped 3 bases and J dropped 5 bases, with 10 bases sitting between them. Here the CDR3 DNA reads TGTGCCAGCAGTTTGAGCAGGGAGGAGACCCAGTACTTC. Translation gives CASSLSREETQYF.

The sample holds a few counts of this clonotype. The CDR3 loop is CASRPTIQETQYF. In DNA, the CDR3 is TGTGCCAGCCGTCCTACTATTCAAGAGACCCAGTACTTC. The rearrangement uses TRBV21-1 and TRBJ2-5. TRBV21-1 is a recognized pseudogene. This CDR3 spans 13 amino acids.

This clonotype was detected only once. The V call is TRBV20-1, the J call TRBJ2-2, with 10 bases matching TRBD2. CDR3 length equals 15 residues. Trimming at V came to 0 bases and at J to 7 bases, leaving 5 bases not matched to a gene. CDR1 is DFQATT and CDR2 is SNEGSKA in the germline V gene (reference sequence). The DNA of the CDR3 is TGCAGTGCTAGAGATCCCACTAGCGGGGACGGGGAGCTGTTTTTT. Its translation is CSARDPTSGDGELFF.

V is TRBV6-1 and J is TRBJ2-7; 8 positions match TRBD1. Germline trimming cut 4 bases from V and 0 bases from J; bases unmatched to any gene: 5. The CDR3 length is 15 residues. CDR1 and CDR2 from the germline V gene are MNHNS and SASEGT. The CDR3 sequence is CASSGEDRASYEQYF. The CDR3 DNA sequence: TGTGCCAGCAGTGGGGAGGACAGGGCCTCCTACGAGCAGTACTTC.

The chain carries TRBV19 and TRBJ1-5, with D possibly TRBD1 on 6 matching bases. Germline loops: CDR1 LNHDA, CDR2 SQIVND (reference sequence). V lost 8 bases and J lost 0, with 14 bases in between. The CDR3 is 15 amino acids. The CDR3, as DNA: TGTGCCAGTGAGGGGCGGACAGCTAGCAATCAGCCCCAGCATTTT. Amino acids: CASEGRTASNQPQHF.

The chain carries TRBV7-6 and TRBJ1-6; 8 nucleotides match TRBD1. This CDR3 is built from 14 residues. Germline CDR1 reads SGHVS; CDR2 reads FNYEAQ. Trimming cost V 5 bases and J 11 bases; bases outside gene matches: 8. The CDR3 spells CASSVGQEGTPLHF. DNA of the CDR3: TGTGCCAGCAGCGTGGGACAGGAAGGTACACCCCTCCACTTT.

V gene TRBV15 combines with J gene TRBJ1-2; D not resolved. Germline CDR1 reads LNHNV; CDR2 reads YYDKDF (reference sequence). V was trimmed by 0 bases and J by 8 bases, leaving 10 bases between them. The CDR3 covers 13 residues. The CDR3 DNA follows: TGTGCCACCAGCAGAGATATTTCTCAAGGCTACACCTTC. Encoded protein: CATSRDISQGYTF.

In this sample, this clonotype turned up a few times. The chain uses TRBV20-1 and TRBJ1-5, with TRBD1 matching 8 bases. CDR1 is DFQATT, CDR2 SNEGSKA, per germline (reference sequence). The CDR3 has 15 amino acids. Germline trimming cut 8 bases from V and 6 bases from J; bases unmatched to any gene: 15. CDR3 DNA: TGCAGTTCCAAGGAGACAGGGGTAGGGGTTCAGCCCCAGCATTTT. The encoded protein is CSSKETGVGVQPQHF.

In its sample, this clonotype was seen a few times. The chain is built from TRBV20-1 and TRBJ1-3; a weak D match, TRBD1 (5 bases). V was shortened by 6 bases and J by 0 bases, with 15 bases between the two germline ends. Germline V gene sequence: CDR1 DFQATT, CDR2 SNEGSKA (reference sequence). The CDR3 runs to 15 residues. CDR3 residues: CSAQGPPSSGNTIYF. CDR3 bases: TGCAGTGCGCAGGGACCGCCGAGCTCTGGAAACACCATATATTTT.

The V gene is TRBV10-3, the J gene TRBJ2-7; D perhaps matches TRBD2 (5 bases). Germline V gene sequence: CDR1 ENHRY, CDR2 SYGVKD. V was pared by 7 bases and J by 3 bases, with 16 bases between. The CDR3 is 14 amino acids. CDR3 residues: CAITREFLSYEQYF. In nucleotides, the CDR3 is TGTGCCATCACGAGGGAGTTTTTGAGCTACGAGCAGTACTTC.

This clonotype appeared a few times. The DNA of the CDR3 is TGCAGTGGCCCTCTAGCGGGAGGACAAGAGACCCAGTACTTC. This encodes CSGPLAGGQETQYF. This chain connects TRBV20-1 to TRBJ2-5; TRBD2 matches at 11 bases. The germline CDR1 and CDR2 sequences are DFQATT and SNEGSKA (reference sequence). The CDR3 runs 14 residues. The V segment lost 7 bases and the J segment 2 bases; nucleotides outside the gene matches: 6.

This chain uses TRBV6-1 with TRBJ2-1, with 10 positions matching TRBD2. The CDR3 loop spans 16 amino acids. The V and J ends lost 6 bases and 9 bases, in that order; junction bases with no gene match: 14. Germline-derived CDR1 and CDR2 are MNHNS and SASEGT. DNA for the CDR3: TGTGCCAGCAGCCCCACCCGGAGCGGGAGGGCCGGTGAGCAGTTCTTC. It yields the protein CASSPTRSGRAGEQFF.

The V and J genes are TRBV7-8 and TRBJ2-7, with D perhaps assigned TRBD1 or TRBD2 (5 bases each). Between the trimmed V and J ends, which lost 5 bases and 5 bases, there was a span of 19 bases. This CDR3 is 15 amino acids long. Germline values: CDR1 SGHVS, CDR2 FQNEAQ. CDR3 region: CASSRPGQAAHEQYF. For the CDR3, the DNA is TGTGCCAGCAGCAGACCGGGGCAGGCGGCCCACGAGCAGTACTTC.

V gene TRBV19 combines with J gene TRBJ1-5; no clear D gene. V was shortened by 6 bases and J by 3 bases, with 12 bases between the two germline ends. Per germline, CDR1 LNHDA and CDR2 SQIVND (reference sequence). The CDR3 length is 14 residues. The CDR3 DNA sequence: TGTGCCAGTAGCCCCCTCAACGACAATCAGCCCCAGCATTTT. Translation: CASSPLNDNQPQHF. Full variable domain (rest looked up from reference TRBV19 and TRBJ1-5): DGGITQSPKYLFRKEGQNVTLSCEQNLNHDAMYWYRQDPGQGLRLIYYSQIVNDFQKGDIAEGYSVSREKKESFPLTVTSAQKNPTAFYLCASSPLNDNQPQHFGDGTRLSIL.

J is TRBJ2-1 and V is TRBV2; D gene unclear. The germline V gene encodes CDR1 SNHLY and CDR2 FYNNEI. The CDR3 sequence is 12 residues long. With 5 bases removed from V and 7 bases from J, the gap between germline ends came to 9 bases. In DNA form, the CDR3 reads TGTGCCAGCAGTCTAGACGCTAATGAGCAGTTCTTC. Translated, it gives CASSLDANEQFF.

The CDR3 spells CASSGGLAGSSYEQYF. For the CDR3, the DNA is TGTGCCAGCTCTGGGGGACTAGCGGGGAGCTCCTACGAGCAGTACTTC. The rearrangement joins TRBV18 to TRBJ2-7; TRBD2 agrees at 13 bases. The trim removed 6 bases at V and 0 bases at J, leaving 5 bases unmatched. From germline, CDR1 is KGHSH and CDR2 LQKENI. This CDR3 spans 16 amino acids. The complete variable domain, with remaining parts taken from reference TRBV18 and TRBJ2-7, reads NAGVMQNPRHLVRRRGQEARLRCSPMKGHSHVYWYRQLPEEGLKFMVYLQKENIIDESGMPKERFSAEFPKEGPSILRIQQVVRGDSAAYFCASSGGLAGSSYEQYFGPGTRLTVT.

This clonotype was found a few times. The gene calls are TRBV12-3 or TRBV12-4 and TRBJ1-5, with 7 positions matching TRBD1. The CDR3 is made up of 14 amino acids. Germline trimming cut 5 bases from V and 5 bases from J; bases unmatched to any gene: 6. The CDR3 coding sequence is TGTGCCAGCAGTCACCGACAGGGACATCAGCCCCAGCATTTT. This translates into CASSHRQGHQPQHF.

This rearrangement joins TRBV6-1 to TRBJ2-2; D unresolved. CDR1 and CDR2 from the germline V gene are MNHNS and SASEGT. The CDR3 extends over 14 amino acids. Deletions cut 7 bases from V and 1 base from J, with 10 bases between. CDR3 DNA sequence: TGTGCCAGCAAGGGCAGCTTGAACACCGGGGAGCTGTTTTTT. The encoded protein is CASKGSLNTGELFF.

The rearrangement uses TRBV7-9 and TRBJ1-3; the D gene is possibly TRBD1 (5 bases). The CDR3 totals 15 residues. V was cut by 1 base and J by 8 bases, with 15 bases left in between. Germline V CDR1 and CDR2: SEHNR, FQNEAQ (reference sequence). This CDR3 is CASSLVLGGGDTIYF. The CDR3 DNA reads as TGTGCCAGCAGCTTAGTCCTCGGGGGGGGGGACACCATATATTTT.

This clonotype was seen a few times. This chain joins TRBV7-9 and TRBJ2-2, with 10 bases that match TRBD2. Unmatched junction bases numbered 7, after V lost 5 bases and J lost 1 base. The CDR3 has 17 residues. From germline, CDR1 is SEHNR and CDR2 FQNEAQ (reference sequence). This CDR3 is CASSPLGLARNTGELFF. CDR3 bases: TGTGCCAGCAGCCCATTGGGACTAGCGAGGAACACCGGGGAGCTGTTTTTT.

The chain joins TRBV7-2 to TRBJ2-7, with D unresolved. CDR1 SGHTA and CDR2 FQGNSA come from the germline V gene. The CDR3 consists of 15 residues. The V end lost 1 base, the J end lost 3 bases, and 13 bases lay between the germline ends. The CDR3 region has the DNA TGTGCCAGCAGCTTAGGTCTAGTTGAAAGCTACGAGCAGTACTTC. This translates into CASSLGLVESYEQYF.